The clone carrying this TCR beta chain was detected only once. This sample stems from a study of blood T cell repertoires in COVID-19. CDR3 length equals 16 residues. V was cut by 0 bases and J by 0 bases, with 12 bases left in between. Germline CDR1 and CDR2: MNHNS and SASEGT. TCRdb's copy holds only in-frame clones and misses some; the assay was immunoSEQ multiplex PCR. The sample consists of some 330,000 clones, about 87% of them appearing once. The receptor's source is a man aged 35 to 55 in a cohort exposed to, infected with or recovered from COVID-19 (not recorded which). Specimen: PBMCs or T cells enriched from blood (not recorded which). The genes are TRBV6-1 and TRBJ2-7; tentative D call: TRBD2 (6 bases). Written as DNA, the CDR3 is TGTGCCAGCAGTGAAGCGGGGGAGCGGGCCTCCTACGAGCAGTACTTC. Amino acid sequence: CASSEAGERASYEQYF.